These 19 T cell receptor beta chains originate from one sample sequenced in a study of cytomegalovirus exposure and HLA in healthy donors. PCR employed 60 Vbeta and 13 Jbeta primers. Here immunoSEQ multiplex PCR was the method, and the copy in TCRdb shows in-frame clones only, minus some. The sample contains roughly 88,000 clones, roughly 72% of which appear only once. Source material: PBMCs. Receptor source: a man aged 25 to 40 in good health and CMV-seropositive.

As DNA, the CDR3 is TGTGCCAGCAGTCAGTTCGACTACACAGATACGCAGTATTTT. Translation: CASSQFDYTDTQYF. The J gene is TRBJ2-3, the V gene TRBV5-6; a weak D match, TRBD2 (5 bases). Per the germline V gene, CDR1 is SGHDT and CDR2 is YYEEEE. Trimming pared 5 bases from V and 2 bases from J, leaving 12 bases between. The CDR3 spans 14 residues.

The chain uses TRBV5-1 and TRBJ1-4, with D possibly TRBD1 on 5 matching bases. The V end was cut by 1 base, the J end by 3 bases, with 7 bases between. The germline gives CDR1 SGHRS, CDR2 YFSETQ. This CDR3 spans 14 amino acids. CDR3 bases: TGCGCCAGCAGCTTGTCGGGGGCTAATGAAAAACTGTTTTTT. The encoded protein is CASSLSGANEKLFF. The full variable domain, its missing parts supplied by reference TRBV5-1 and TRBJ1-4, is KAGVTQTPRYLIKTRGQQVTLSCSPISGHRSVSWYQQTPGQGLQFLFEYFSETQRNKGNFPGRFSGRQFSNSRSEMNVSTLELGDSALYLCASSLSGANEKLFFGSGTQLSVL.

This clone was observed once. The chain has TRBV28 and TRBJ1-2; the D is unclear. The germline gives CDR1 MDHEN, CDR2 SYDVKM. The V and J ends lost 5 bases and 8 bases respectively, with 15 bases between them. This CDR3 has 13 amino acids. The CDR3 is CASSTTSAAGYTF. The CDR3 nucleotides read TGTGCCAGCAGTACTACATCCGCGGCCGGCTACACCTTC.

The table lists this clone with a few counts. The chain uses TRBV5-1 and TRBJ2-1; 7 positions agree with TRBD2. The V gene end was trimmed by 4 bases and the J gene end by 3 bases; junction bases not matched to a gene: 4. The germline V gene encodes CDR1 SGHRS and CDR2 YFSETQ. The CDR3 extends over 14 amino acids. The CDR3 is CASSPGEGYNEQFF. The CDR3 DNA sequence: TGCGCCAGCAGCCCGGGGGAGGGCTACAATGAGCAGTTCTTC.

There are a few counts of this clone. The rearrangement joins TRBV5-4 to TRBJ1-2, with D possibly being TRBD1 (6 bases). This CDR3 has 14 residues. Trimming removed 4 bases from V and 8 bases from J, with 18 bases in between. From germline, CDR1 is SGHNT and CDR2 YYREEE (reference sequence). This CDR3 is CASSRAGASGGYTF. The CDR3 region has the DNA TGTGCCAGCAGCAGGGCAGGGGCCTCTGGAGGCTACACCTTC.

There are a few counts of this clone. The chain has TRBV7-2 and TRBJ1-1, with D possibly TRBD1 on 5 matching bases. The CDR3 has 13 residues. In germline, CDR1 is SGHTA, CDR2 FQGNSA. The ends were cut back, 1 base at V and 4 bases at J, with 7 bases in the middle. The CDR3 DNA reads TGTGCCAGCAGCTTAGGGGGGGTCACTGAAGCTTTCTTT. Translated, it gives CASSLGGVTEAFF.

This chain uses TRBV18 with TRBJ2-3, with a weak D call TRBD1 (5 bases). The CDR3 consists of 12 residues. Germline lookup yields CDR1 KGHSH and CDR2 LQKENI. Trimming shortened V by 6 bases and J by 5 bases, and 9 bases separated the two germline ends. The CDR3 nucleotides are TGTGCCAGCTCCCCGACAGAAGATACGCAGTATTTT. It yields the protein CASSPTEDTQYF.

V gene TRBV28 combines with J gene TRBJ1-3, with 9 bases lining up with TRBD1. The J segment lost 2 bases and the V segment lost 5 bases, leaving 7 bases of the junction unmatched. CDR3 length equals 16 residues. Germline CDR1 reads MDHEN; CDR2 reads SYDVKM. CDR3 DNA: TGTGCCAGCAGTGCCCTCCGGGACAGGGCTGGAAACACCATATATTTT. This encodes CASSALRDRAGNTIYF.

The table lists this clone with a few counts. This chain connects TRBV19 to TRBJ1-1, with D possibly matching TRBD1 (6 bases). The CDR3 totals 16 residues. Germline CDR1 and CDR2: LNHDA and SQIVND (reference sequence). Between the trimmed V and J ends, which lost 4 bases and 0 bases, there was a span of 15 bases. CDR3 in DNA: TGTGCCAGTAGTACCCCTACAGGGCGGATGAACACTGAAGCTTTCTTT. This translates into CASSTPTGRMNTEAFF.

CDR3 sequence (DNA): TGCAGCGTTGTAGGGACAGGGGGTGAAAAACTGTTTTTT. Translating gives CSVVGTGGEKLFF. The chain combines TRBV29-1 with TRBJ1-4; the match to TRBD1 covers 11 bases. Losses at the gene ends were 4 bases for V and 7 bases for J; bases not matched to a gene: 2. The CDR3 sequence is 13 residues long. The germline V gene encodes CDR1 SQVTM and CDR2 ANQGSEA.

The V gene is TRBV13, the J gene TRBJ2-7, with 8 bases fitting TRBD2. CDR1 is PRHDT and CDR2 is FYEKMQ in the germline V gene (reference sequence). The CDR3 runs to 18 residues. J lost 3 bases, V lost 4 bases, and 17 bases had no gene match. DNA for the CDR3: TGTGCCAGCAGCTACACAGGGAGGCTAGCGGGTGGGGACTACGAGCAGTACTTC. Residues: CASSYTGRLAGGDYEQYF.

CDR3 amino acids: CATSRLGAVNTEAFF. The CDR3 DNA reads as TGTGCCACCAGCAGGCTGGGGGCGGTGAACACTGAAGCTTTCTTT. V and J are TRBV15 and TRBJ1-1; TRBD1 is a possible D gene (6 bases). The CDR3 covers 15 residues. V dropped 3 bases and J dropped 0 bases, with 11 bases sitting between them. Germline V gene lookup returns CDR1 LNHNV and CDR2 YYDKDF (reference sequence).

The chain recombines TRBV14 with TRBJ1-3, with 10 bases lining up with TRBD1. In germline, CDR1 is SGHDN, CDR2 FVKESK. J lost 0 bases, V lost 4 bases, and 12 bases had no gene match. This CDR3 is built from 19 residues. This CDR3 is CASSRWDRGRRVSGNTIYF. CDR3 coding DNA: TGTGCCAGCAGCCGCTGGGACAGGGGAAGAAGGGTCTCTGGAAACACCATATATTTT.

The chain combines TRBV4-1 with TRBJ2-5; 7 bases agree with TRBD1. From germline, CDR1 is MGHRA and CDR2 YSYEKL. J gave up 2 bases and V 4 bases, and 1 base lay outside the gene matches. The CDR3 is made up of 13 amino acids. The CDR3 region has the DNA TGCGCCAGCAGCCCGGACAGGCAAGAGACCCAGTACTTC. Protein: CASSPDRQETQYF.

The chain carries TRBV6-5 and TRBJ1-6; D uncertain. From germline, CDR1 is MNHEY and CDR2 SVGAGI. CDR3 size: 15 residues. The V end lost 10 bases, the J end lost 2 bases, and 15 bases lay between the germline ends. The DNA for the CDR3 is TGTGCCACCGCCCTCACAGAGCCCTATAATTCACCCCTCCACTTT. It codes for CATALTEPYNSPLHF.

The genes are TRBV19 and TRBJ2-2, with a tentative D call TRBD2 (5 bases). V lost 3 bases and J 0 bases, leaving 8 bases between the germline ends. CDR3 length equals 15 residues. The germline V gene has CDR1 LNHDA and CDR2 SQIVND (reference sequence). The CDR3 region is CASSISGTNTGELFF. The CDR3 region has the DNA TGTGCCAGTAGTATTTCGGGGACGAACACCGGGGAGCTGTTTTTT.

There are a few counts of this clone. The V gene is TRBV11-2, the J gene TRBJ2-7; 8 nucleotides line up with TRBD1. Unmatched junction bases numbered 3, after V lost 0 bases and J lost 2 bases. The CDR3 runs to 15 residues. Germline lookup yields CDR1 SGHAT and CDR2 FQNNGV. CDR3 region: CASSLDTGGTYEQYF. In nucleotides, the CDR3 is TGTGCCAGCAGCTTAGACACAGGGGGAACCTACGAGCAGTACTTC.

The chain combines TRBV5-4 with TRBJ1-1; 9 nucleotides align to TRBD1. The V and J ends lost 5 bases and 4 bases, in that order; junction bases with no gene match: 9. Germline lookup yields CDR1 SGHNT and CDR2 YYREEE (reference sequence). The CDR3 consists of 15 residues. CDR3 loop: CASRDRGSGGTEAFF. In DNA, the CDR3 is TGTGCCAGCAGAGACAGGGGGAGTGGGGGCACTGAAGCTTTCTTT. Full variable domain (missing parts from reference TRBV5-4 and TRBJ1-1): ETGVTQSPTHLIKTRGQQVTLRCSSQSGHNTVSWYQQALGQGPQFIFQYYREEENGRGNFPPRFSGLQFPNYSSELNVNALELDDSALYLCASRDRGSGGTEAFFGQGTRLTVV.

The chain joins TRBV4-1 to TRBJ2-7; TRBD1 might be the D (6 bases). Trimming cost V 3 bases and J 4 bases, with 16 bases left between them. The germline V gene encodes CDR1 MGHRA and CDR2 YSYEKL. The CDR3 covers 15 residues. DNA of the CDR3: TGCGCCAGCAGCCAGTCACAGGGTGAGGGGTACGAGCAGTACTTC. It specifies CASSQSQGEGYEQYF.